Listed here is a single T cell receptor (beta chain). The source of the sample is a study of blood T cell repertoires in COVID-19. The CDR3 extends over 15 amino acids. The V gene's germline CDR1 is LNHDA and CDR2 SQIVND (reference sequence). With 6 bases clipped from V and 1 base from J, the junction kept 8 bases outside the gene matches. The assay was immunoSEQ multiplex PCR, and TCRdb's table has in-frame clones only and misses some. Altogether about 140,000 clones are present, about nine tenths being singletons, with the ten largest covering over 9.5%. Source material: peripheral blood. The J gene is TRBJ2-5, the V gene TRBV19; 7 positions agree with TRBD2. The sequence was collected from a man aged 45-60 years with active or convalescent COVID-19. The CDR3 here is CASSSASGGQETQYF. CDR3 bases: TGTGCCAGTAGCTCAGCTAGCGGCGGCCAAGAGACCCAGTACTTC.